A selection of T cell receptor beta chains follows, all from one sample in a study of T cells expressing NK-cell markers. TCRdb reworked the 5' RACE reads into one entry per CDR3 protein, no DNA. The ten top clones account for over 4%, within a sample of 350,000 to 450,000 distinct CDR3 sequences. Sample: blood T cells: a sorted CD56 or NKG2C T cell subset, CD4+ or CD8+ T cells, or bulk PBMC T cells (not recorded which). These receptors were collected from a man aged 18 to 69 in good health. CDR3s include the opening cysteine and the closing phenylalanine or tryptophan. Each record gives: V gene, J gene, CDR3 length, CDR3 protein.

v_gene: TRBV2
j_gene: TRBJ2-6
len: 16
CDR3aa: CASSARTSSGANVLTF

v_gene: TRBV12-1
j_gene: TRBJ1-6
len: 15
CDR3aa: CASSYTSEYRSPLHF

v_gene: TRBV7-9
j_gene: TRBJ2-4
len: 17
CDR3aa: CASSLPRTSEAKNIQYF

v_gene: TRBV12-3/TRBV12-4
j_gene: TRBJ2-2
len: 14
CDR3aa: CASSLLQVRGELFF

v_gene: TRBV20-1
j_gene: TRBJ2-3
len: 14
CDR3aa: CSARVPLGTDTQYF

v_gene: TRBV12-3/TRBV12-4
j_gene: TRBJ2-2
len: 19
CDR3aa: CASSTPPGQGLVLSGELFF

v_gene: TRBV7-8
j_gene: TRBJ1-2
len: 14
CDR3aa: CASSLGSRAYGYTF

v_gene: TRBV7-6
j_gene: TRBJ2-1
len: 13
CDR3aa: CASSLWRGNEQFF

v_gene: TRBV28
j_gene: TRBJ1-2
len: 15
CDR3aa: CASSSPGQGLYGYTF

v_gene: TRBV6-2/TRBV6-3
j_gene: TRBJ2-7
len: 16
CDR3aa: CASSYSKGSSSYEQYF

v_gene: TRBV5-6
j_gene: TRBJ2-3
len: 13
CDR3aa: CASSTDYTDTQYF

v_gene: TRBV6-1
j_gene: TRBJ2-7
len: 17
CDR3aa: CASSEGSLGTTLRGQYF

v_gene: TRBV3-1
j_gene: TRBJ2-1
len: 15
CDR3aa: CASSQGLAPYNEQFF

v_gene: TRBV28
j_gene: TRBJ2-2
len: 14
CDR3aa: CASSDRVVTGELFF

v_gene: TRBV5-1
j_gene: TRBJ1-6
len: 16
CDR3aa: CASSFQGGGDNSPLHF

v_gene: TRBV3-1
j_gene: TRBJ2-7
len: 14
CDR3aa: CASSLTGTGAEQYF

v_gene: TRBV9
j_gene: TRBJ1-2
len: 17
CDR3aa: CASSPRTGAGTNYGYTF

v_gene: TRBV2
j_gene: TRBJ2-3
len: 15
CDR3aa: CASRATLRPPDTQYF

v_gene: TRBV7-9
j_gene: TRBJ1-2
len: 16
CDR3aa: CASSSGVAYGDYGYTF

v_gene: TRBV20-1
j_gene: TRBJ1-2
len: 14
CDR3aa: CSASQDRGLYGYTF

v_gene: TRBV20-1
j_gene: TRBJ2-7
len: 13
CDR3aa: CSASQEENYEQYF

v_gene: TRBV4-1
j_gene: TRBJ1-5
len: 15
CDR3aa: CASSDLRAGNQPQHF

v_gene: TRBV7-9
j_gene: TRBJ2-7
len: 14
CDR3aa: CASSFGTSGAWQYF

v_gene: TRBV4-2
j_gene: TRBJ1-5
len: 17
CDR3aa: CASSQDLTDLSNQPQHF

v_gene: TRBV5-6
j_gene: TRBJ2-1
len: 16
CDR3aa: CASSFRTARIYNEQFF

v_gene: TRBV27
j_gene: TRBJ1-2
len: 13
CDR3aa: CASSLNGNYGYTF

v_gene: TRBV12-3/TRBV12-4
j_gene: TRBJ1-5
len: 14
CDR3aa: CASRGNGRDQPQHF

v_gene: TRBV7-2
j_gene: TRBJ2-7
len: 15
CDR3aa: CASSFGLAGVYEQYF

v_gene: TRBV3-1
j_gene: TRBJ2-2
len: 18
CDR3aa: CASSPEGARGSNTGELFF

v_gene: TRBV29-1
j_gene: TRBJ2-5
len: 12
CDR3aa: CSVALGWETQYF

v_gene: TRBV4-2
j_gene: TRBJ2-2
len: 13
CDR3aa: CASSGPNTGELFF

v_gene: TRBV7-2
j_gene: TRBJ1-3
len: 14
CDR3aa: CASSSQGAGNTIYF

v_gene: TRBV5-1
j_gene: TRBJ2-4
len: 11
CDR3aa: CASRARDIQYF